Included here is one T cell receptor beta chain sequence, with context. This entry belongs to a study of cytomegalovirus exposure and HLA in healthy donors. Both 60 Vbeta primers and 13 Jbeta primers went into the PCR. Assay used: immunoSEQ multiplex PCR; TCRdb lists only in-frame clones, some missing. The table includes about 83,000 clones, under 80% detected once. Germline CDR1 and CDR2: SGHRS and YFSETQ. CDR3 length: 14 amino acids. V trimming: 6 bases; J trimming: 10 bases; junction bases outside the gene matches: 9. The source material was PBMCs. This TCR was sampled from a man aged 18 to 29 in good health and CMV-seropositive. The rearrangement joins TRBV5-1 to TRBJ2-1; the match to TRBD2 covers 11 bases. CDR3 amino acids: CASTPLAGGYEQFF. The CDR3, as DNA: TGCGCCAGCACCCCTCTAGCGGGAGGATACGAGCAGTTCTTC.